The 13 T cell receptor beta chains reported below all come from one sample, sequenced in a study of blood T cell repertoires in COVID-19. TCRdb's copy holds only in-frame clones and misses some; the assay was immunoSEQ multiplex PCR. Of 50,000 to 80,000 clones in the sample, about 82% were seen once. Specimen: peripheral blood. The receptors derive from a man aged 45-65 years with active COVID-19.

The CDR3 nucleotides are TGTGCCAGCTCACCACAAAGACAGGGGGCAGGCACCTACAATGAGCAGTTCTTC. Residues: CASSPQRQGAGTYNEQFF. The rearrangement joins TRBV18 to TRBJ2-1, with 10 bases aligning to TRBD1. The CDR3 has 18 residues. Trimming took 1 base from V and 2 from J; bases not matched to a gene: 8. Germline CDR1 KGHSH, CDR2 LQKENI.

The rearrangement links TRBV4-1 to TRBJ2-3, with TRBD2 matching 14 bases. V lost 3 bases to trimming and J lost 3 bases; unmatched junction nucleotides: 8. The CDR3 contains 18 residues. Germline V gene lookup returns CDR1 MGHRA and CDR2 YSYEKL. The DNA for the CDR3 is TGCGCCAGCAGCCAGTCCGGACTAGCGGGAGGAGGAACAGATACGCAGTATTTT. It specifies CASSQSGLAGGGTDTQYF.

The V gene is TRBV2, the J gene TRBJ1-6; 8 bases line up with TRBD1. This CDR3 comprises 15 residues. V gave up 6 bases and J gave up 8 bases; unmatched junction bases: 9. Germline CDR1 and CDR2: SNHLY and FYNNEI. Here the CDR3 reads CASSYRRGQDSPLHF. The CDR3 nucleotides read TGTGCCAGCAGCTACCGCAGGGGGCAGGATTCACCCCTCCACTTT.

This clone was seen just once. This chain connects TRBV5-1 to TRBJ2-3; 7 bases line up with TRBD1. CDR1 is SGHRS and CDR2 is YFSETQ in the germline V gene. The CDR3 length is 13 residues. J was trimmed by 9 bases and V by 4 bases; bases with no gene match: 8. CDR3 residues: CASSATGERTQYF. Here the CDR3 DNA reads TGCGCCAGCAGCGCTACAGGGGAGCGGACGCAGTATTTT.

In DNA, the CDR3 is TGTGCCAGCAGCTTAGGTTCAGGGGCGAGAGGGCAGCCCCAGCATTTT. This sequence encodes CASSLGSGARGQPQHF. The rearrangement joins TRBV7-8 to TRBJ1-5, with D perhaps matching TRBD1 (6 bases). The CDR3 contains 16 residues. From germline, CDR1 is SGHVS and CDR2 FQNEAQ. Trimming pared 1 base from V and 7 bases from J, leaving 17 bases between.

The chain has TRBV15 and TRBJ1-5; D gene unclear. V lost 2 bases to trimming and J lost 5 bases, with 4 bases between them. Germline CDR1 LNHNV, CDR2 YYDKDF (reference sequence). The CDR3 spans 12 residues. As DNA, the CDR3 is TGTGCCACCAGCAGACCGGATCAGCCCCAGCATTTT. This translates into CATSRPDQPQHF.

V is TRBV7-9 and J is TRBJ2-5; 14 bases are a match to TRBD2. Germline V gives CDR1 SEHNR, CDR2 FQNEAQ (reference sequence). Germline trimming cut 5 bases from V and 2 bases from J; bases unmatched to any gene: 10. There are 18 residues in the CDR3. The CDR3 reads CASSPESGLAGGQETQYF. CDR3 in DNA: TGTGCCAGCAGCCCCGAGAGTGGACTAGCGGGGGGACAAGAGACCCAGTACTTC. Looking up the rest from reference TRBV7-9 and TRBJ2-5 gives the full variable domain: DTGVSQNPRHKITKRGQNVTFRCDPISEHNRLYWYRQTLGQGPEFLTYFQNEAQLEKSRLLSDRFSAERPKGSFSTLEIQRTEQGDSAMYLCASSPESGLAGGQETQYFGPGTRLLVL.

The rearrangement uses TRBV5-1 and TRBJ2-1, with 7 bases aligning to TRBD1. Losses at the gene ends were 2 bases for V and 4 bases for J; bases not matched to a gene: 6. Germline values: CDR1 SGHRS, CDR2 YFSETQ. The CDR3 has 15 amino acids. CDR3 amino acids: CASSFPRTGYNEQFF. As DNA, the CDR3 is TGCGCCAGCAGCTTCCCCCGGACAGGTTACAATGAGCAGTTCTTC.

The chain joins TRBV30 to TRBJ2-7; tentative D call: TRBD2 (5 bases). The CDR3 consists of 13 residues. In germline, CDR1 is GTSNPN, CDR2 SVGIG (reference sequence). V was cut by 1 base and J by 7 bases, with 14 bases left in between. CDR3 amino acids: CAWSETRTSEQYV. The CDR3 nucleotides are TGTGCCTGGAGTGAAACTAGGACGTCTGAGCAGTACGTC.

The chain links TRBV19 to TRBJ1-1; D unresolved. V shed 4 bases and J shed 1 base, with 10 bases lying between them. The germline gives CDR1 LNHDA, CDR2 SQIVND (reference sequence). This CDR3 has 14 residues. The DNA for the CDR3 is TGTGCCAGTAGTACCCAATTGGCGAACACTGAAGCTTTCTTT. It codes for CASSTQLANTEAFF.

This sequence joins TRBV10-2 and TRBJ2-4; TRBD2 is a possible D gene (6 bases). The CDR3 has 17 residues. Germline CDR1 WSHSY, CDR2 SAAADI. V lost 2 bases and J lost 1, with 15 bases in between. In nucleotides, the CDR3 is TGCGCCAGCAGTGAGAAGCCCTGGGGGGTCGCCAAAAACATTCAGTACTTC. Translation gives CASSEKPWGVAKNIQYF.

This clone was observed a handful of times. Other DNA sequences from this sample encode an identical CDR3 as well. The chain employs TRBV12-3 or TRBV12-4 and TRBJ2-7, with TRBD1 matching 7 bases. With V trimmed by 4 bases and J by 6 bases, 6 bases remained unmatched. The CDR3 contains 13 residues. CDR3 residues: CASSSYRGGEQYV. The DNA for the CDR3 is TGTGCCAGCAGTTCCTACAGGGGCGGCGAGCAGTACGTC.

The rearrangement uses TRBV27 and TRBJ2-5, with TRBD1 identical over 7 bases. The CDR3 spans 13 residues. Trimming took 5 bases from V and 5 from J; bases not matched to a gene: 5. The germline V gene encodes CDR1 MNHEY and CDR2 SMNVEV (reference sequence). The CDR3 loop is CASSRQGRETQYF. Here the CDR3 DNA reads TGTGCCAGCAGTAGACAGGGACGGGAGACCCAGTACTTC.